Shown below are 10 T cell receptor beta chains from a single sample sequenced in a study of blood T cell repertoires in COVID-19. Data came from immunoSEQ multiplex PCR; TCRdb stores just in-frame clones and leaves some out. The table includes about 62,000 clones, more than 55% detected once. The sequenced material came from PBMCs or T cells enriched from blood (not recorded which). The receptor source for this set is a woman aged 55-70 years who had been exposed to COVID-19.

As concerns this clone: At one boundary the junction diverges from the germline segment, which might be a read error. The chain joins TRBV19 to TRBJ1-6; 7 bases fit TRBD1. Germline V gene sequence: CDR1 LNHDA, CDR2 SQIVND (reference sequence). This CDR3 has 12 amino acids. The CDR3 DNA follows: TGTGCCGGGGGGACAGCCAAATCACTCCTCCACTTT. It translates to CAGGTAKSLLHF.

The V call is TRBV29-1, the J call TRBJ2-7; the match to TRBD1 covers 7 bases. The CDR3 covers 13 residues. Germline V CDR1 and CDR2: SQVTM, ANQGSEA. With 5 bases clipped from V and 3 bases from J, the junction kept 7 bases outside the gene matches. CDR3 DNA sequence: TGCAGCGTTCAGGGGGTTATAGGCTACGAGCAGTACTTC. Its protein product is CSVQGVIGYEQYF.

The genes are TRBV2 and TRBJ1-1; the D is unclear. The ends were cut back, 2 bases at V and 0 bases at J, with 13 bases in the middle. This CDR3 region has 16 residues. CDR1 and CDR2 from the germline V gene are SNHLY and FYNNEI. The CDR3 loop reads CASSEKNSLLNTEAFF. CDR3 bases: TGTGCCAGCAGTGAAAAAAACAGTCTCTTGAACACTGAAGCTTTCTTT.

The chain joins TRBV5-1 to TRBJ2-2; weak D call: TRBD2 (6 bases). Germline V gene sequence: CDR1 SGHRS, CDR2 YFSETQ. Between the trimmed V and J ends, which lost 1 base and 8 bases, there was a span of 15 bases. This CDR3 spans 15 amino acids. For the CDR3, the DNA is TGCGCCAGCAGCTTGAGTACGGCGGGAACTGGGGAGCTGTTTTTT. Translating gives CASSLSTAGTGELFF. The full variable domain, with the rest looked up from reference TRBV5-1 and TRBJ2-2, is KAGVTQTPRYLIKTRGQQVTLSCSPISGHRSVSWYQQTPGQGLQFLFEYFSETQRNKGNFPGRFSGRQFSNSRSEMNVSTLELGDSALYLCASSLSTAGTGELFFGEGSRLTVL.

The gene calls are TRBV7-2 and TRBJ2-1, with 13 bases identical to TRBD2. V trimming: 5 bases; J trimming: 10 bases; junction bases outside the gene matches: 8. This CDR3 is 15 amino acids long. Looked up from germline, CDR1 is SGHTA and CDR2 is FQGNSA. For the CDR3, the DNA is TGTGCCAGCAGCCCCGGGACTAGCGGGATGCAAGAGCAGTTCTTC. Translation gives CASSPGTSGMQEQFF.

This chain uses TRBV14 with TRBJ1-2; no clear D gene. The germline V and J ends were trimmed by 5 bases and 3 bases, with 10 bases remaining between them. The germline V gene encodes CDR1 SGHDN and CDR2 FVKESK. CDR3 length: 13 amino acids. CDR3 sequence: CASSAERYYGYTF. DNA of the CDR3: TGTGCCAGCAGCGCCGAACGGTACTATGGCTACACCTTC.

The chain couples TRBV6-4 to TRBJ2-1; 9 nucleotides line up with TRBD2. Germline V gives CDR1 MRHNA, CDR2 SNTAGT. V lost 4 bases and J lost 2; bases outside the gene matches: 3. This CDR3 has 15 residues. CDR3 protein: CASSAGGGAYNEQFF. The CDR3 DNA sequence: TGTGCCAGCAGTGCCGGCGGGGGGGCCTACAATGAGCAGTTCTTC.

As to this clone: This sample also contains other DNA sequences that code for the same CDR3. DNA for the CDR3: TGTGCCAGTACCGACAGGGGCCAGCCCCAGCATTTT. Protein product: CASTDRGQPQHF. The V and J genes are TRBV19 and TRBJ1-5; 8 bases line up with TRBD1. Germline values: CDR1 LNHDA, CDR2 SQIVND (reference sequence). The CDR3 has 12 amino acids. After removal of 7 bases from V and 7 bases from J, the junction contained 3 bases not matched to a gene.

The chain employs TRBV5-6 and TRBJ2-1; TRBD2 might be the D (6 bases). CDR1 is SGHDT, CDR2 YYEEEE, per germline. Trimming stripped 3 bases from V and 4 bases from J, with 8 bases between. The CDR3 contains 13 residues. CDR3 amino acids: CASSYRGYNEQFF. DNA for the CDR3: TGTGCCAGCAGCTATCGGGGGTACAATGAGCAGTTCTTC.

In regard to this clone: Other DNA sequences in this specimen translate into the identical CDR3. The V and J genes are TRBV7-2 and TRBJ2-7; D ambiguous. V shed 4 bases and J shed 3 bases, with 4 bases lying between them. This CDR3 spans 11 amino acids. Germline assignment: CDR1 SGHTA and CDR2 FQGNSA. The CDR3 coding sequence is TGTGCCAGCAGCTCCCACTACGAGCAGTACTTC. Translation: CASSSHYEQYF. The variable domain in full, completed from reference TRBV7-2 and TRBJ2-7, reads GAGVSQSPSNKVTEKGKDVELRCDPISGHTALYWYRQSLGQGLEFLIYFQGNSAPDKSGLPSDRFSAERTGGSVSTLTIQRTQQEDSAVYLCASSSHYEQYFGPGTRLTVT.